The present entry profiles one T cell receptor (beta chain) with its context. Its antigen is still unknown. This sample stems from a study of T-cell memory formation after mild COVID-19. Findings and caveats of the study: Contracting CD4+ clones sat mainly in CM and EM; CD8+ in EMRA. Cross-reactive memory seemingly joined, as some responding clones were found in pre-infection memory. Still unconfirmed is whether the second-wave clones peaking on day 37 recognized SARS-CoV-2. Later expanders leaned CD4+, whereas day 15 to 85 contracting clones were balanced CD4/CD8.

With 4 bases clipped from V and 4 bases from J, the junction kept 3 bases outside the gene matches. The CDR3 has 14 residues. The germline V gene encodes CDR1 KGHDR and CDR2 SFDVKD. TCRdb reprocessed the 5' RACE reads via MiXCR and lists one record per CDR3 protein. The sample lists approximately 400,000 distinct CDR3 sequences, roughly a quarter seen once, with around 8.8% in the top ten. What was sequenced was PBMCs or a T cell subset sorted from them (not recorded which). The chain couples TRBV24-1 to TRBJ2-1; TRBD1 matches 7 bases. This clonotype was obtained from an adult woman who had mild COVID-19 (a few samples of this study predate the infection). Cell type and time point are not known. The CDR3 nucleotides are TGTGCCACCAGTGACCTGGACAGGTACAATGAGCAGTTCTTC. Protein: CATSDLDRYNEQFF.